The rows below give T cell receptor beta chains drawn from one sample of a study of regulatory T cells in long-lasting Graves disease. TCRdb redid the calling of the multiplex PCR reads with MiXCR, one entry per CDR3 protein. The repertoire consists of approximately 470,000 distinct CDR3 sequences, with 15% to 20% occurring once and the leading ten covering 10% to 15%. The sample also formed part of further work on T cells in Graves' hyperthyroidism and ophthalmopathy.

The input for sequencing was peripheral blood mononuclear cells (PBMCs), taken at new diagnosis, from a patient treated with antithyroid drugs. Receptor source: a man between 35 and 55 years old with Graves disease. Each CDR3 is given with its conserved first and last residue. The order of the fields is CDR3 DNA, CDR3 protein, clone size, J gene, V gene, D gene. The D gene is left open where the match is weak. Clone sizes are given selectively: once, few, many, or a class where the clone is expanded.

DNA: TGTGCCAGCAGCATTAGCGGGAGCGATACCTACAATGAGCAGTTCTTC; CDR3: CASSISGSDTYNEQFF; size: many; J: TRBJ2-1; V: TRBV7-2; D: TRBD2
DNA: TGCAGCGGGAGGTCGGGACAAACCTACGAGCAGTACTTC; CDR3: CSGRSGQTYEQYF; size: NA; J: TRBJ2-7; V: TRBV29-1; D: NA
DNA: TGTGCCAGTTCTACCTCCGGGACTTCGGAAAAACTGTTTTTT; CDR3: CASSTSGTSEKLFF; size: few; J: TRBJ1-4; V: TRBV28; D: NA
DNA: TGTGCCAGCTCACCACTGGGGCCCCATTTCTCCTACGAGCAGTACTTC; CDR3: CASSPLGPHFSYEQYF; size: few; J: TRBJ2-7; V: TRBV18; D: NA
DNA: TGTGCCAGCTCACCCAGGGACAGGGTCACTGAAGCTTTCTTT; CDR3: CASSPRDRVTEAFF; size: NA; J: TRBJ1-1; V: TRBV18; D: TRBD1
DNA: TGTGCCAGCAGTCGACTGGCAATGAACACTGAAGCTTTCTTT; CDR3: CASSRLAMNTEAFF; size: many; J: TRBJ1-1; V: TRBV28; D: NA
DNA: TGTGCCAGCTACGGACAGGGGAGTTCCTACGAGCAGTACTTC; CDR3: CASYGQGSSYEQYF; size: once; J: TRBJ2-7; V: TRBV2; D: TRBD1
DNA: TGTGCCAGCAGTCGACTAGCGGGAAATTACAATGAGCAGTTCTTC; CDR3: CASSRLAGNYNEQFF; size: NA; J: TRBJ2-1; V: TRBV2; D: TRBD2
DNA: TGCAGTGCTAGAGGGACTAGCGGGAGGGGCCACAATGAGCAGTTCTTC; CDR3: CSARGTSGRGHNEQFF; size: NA; J: TRBJ2-1; V: TRBV20-1; D: TRBD2
DNA: TGTGCCAGCAGCTCGATACGGGGACAGGGGGGCTACGAGCAGTACTTC; CDR3: CASSSIRGQGGYEQYF; size: many; J: TRBJ2-7; V: TRBV11-2; D: TRBD1
DNA: TGCAGTGCTAGCGGGGCGGGAGGCACACAATACGAGCAGTACTTC; CDR3: CSASGAGGTQYEQYF; size: many; J: TRBJ2-7; V: TRBV20-1; D: TRBD2
DNA: TGTGCCAGCAGCTTAGAGGGGGCCACAGATACGCAGTATTTT; CDR3: CASSLEGATDTQYF; size: NA; J: TRBJ2-3; V: TRBV7-9; D: TRBD1
DNA: TGTGCCAGCAGTTACCCGGACGGAAATCAGCCCCAGCATTTT; CDR3: CASSYPDGNQPQHF; size: NA; J: TRBJ1-5; V: TRBV6-5; D: NA
DNA: TGCAGTGCTACCAGGGGGGACGCAGATACGCAGTATTTT; CDR3: CSATRGDADTQYF; size: many; J: TRBJ2-3; V: TRBV20-1; D: NA
DNA: TGTGCCAGCAGTCTCCTTCGGGGGGCAACCTACGAGCAGTACTTC; CDR3: CASSLLRGATYEQYF; size: NA; J: TRBJ2-7; V: TRBV27; D: NA
DNA: TGTGCCACCTCGGGACAGGGCACAGATACGCAGTATTTT; CDR3: CATSGQGTDTQYF; size: many; J: TRBJ2-3; V: TRBV2; D: TRBD1
DNA: TGTGCCAGCAGCTCCCCTGGTGGGAGGTCAAAAGGCTACACCTTC; CDR3: CASSSPGGRSKGYTF; size: NA; J: TRBJ1-2; V: TRBV7-2; D: NA
DNA: TGTGCCAGCTCAGAGGACAGGATCAATCAGCCCCAGCATTTT; CDR3: CASSEDRINQPQHF; size: many; J: TRBJ1-5; V: TRBV18; D: TRBD1
DNA: TGTGCCTGGGGGATTTTGACAGGCGGCGAGCAGTACTTC; CDR3: CAWGILTGGEQYF; size: many; J: TRBJ2-7; V: TRBV30; D: NA
DNA: TGTGCCAGCAGTCTAGCGGGAGACCCTCCAGATACGCAGTATTTT; CDR3: CASSLAGDPPDTQYF; size: many; J: TRBJ2-3; V: TRBV6-2/TRBV6-3; D: TRBD2
DNA: TGCAGTGCCGAGTCGGGACTAGCGTCAGAGACCCAGTACTTC; CDR3: CSAESGLASETQYF; size: few; J: TRBJ2-5; V: TRBV20-1; D: TRBD2
DNA: TGTGCCAGCTCACCACCTTCAGGGATTCGTGGCTACACCTTC; CDR3: CASSPPSGIRGYTF; size: many; J: TRBJ1-2; V: TRBV18; D: NA
DNA: TGTGCCAGCAGCTTTAACCCAAGGGAAACCCAGTACTTC; CDR3: CASSFNPRETQYF; size: many; J: TRBJ2-5; V: TRBV7-3; D: NA